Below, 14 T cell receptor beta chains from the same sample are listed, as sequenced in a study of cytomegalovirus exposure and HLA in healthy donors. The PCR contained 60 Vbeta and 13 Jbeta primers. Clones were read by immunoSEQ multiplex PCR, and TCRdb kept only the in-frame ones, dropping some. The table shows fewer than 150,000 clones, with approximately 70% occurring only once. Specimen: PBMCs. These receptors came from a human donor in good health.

The CDR3 region has the DNA TGTGCCAGCAAGGTGGAGGGACAGGGGGCGAGGGAGCAGTACTTC. It encodes CASKVEGQGAREQYF. The rearrangement uses TRBV6-6 and TRBJ2-7; 12 nucleotides agree with TRBD1. Germline V lookup: CDR1 MNHNY, CDR2 SVGAGI (reference sequence). CDR3 length: 15 amino acids. J lost 7 bases, V lost 7 bases, and 11 bases had no gene match.

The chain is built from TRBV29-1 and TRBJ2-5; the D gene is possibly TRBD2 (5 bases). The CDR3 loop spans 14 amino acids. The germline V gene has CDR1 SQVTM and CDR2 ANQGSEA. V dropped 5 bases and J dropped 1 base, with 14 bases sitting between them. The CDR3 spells CSVTGLATQETQYF. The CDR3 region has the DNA TGCAGCGTTACTGGACTCGCAACCCAAGAGACCCAGTACTTC. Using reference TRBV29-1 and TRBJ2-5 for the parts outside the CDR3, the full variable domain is SAVISQKPSRDICQRGTSLTIQCQVDSQVTMMFWYRQQPGQSLTLIATANQGSEATYESGFVIDKFPISRPNLTFSTLTVSNMSPEDSSIYLCSVTGLATQETQYFGPGTRLLVL.

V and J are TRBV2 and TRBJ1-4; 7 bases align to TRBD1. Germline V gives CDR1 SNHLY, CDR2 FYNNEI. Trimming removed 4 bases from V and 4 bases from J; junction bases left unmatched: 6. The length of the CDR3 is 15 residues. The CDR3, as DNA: TGTGCCAGCAGTGGGTTCCGGGACAGTAATGAAAAACTGTTTTTT. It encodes CASSGFRDSNEKLFF.

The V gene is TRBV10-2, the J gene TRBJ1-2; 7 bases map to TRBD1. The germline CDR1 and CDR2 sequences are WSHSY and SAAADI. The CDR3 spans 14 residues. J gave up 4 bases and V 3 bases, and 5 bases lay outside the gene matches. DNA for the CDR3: TGCGCCAGCAGTGATTCGACAGGGAGCTATGGCTACACCTTC. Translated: CASSDSTGSYGYTF.

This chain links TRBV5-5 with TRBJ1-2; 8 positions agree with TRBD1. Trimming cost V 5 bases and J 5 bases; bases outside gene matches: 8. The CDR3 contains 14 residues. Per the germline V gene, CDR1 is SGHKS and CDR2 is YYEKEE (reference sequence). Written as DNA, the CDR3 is TGTGCCAGCAGGCCGGGACAGGAAGGATATGGCTACACCTTC. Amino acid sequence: CASRPGQEGYGYTF.

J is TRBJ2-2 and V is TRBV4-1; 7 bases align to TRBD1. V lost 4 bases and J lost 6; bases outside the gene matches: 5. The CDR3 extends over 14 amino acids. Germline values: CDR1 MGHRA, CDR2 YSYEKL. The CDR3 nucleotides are TGCGCCAGCAGCCCCGCAGGACAGGCCGGGGAGCTGTTTTTT. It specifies CASSPAGQAGELFF.

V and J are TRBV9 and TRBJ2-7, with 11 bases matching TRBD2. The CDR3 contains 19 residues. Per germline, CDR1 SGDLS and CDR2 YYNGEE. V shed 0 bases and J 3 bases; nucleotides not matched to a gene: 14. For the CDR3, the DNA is TGTGCCAGCAGCGTAGCTCCTGGTACTAGCGGGGGACTGGTCTACGAGCAGTACTTC. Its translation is CASSVAPGTSGGLVYEQYF.

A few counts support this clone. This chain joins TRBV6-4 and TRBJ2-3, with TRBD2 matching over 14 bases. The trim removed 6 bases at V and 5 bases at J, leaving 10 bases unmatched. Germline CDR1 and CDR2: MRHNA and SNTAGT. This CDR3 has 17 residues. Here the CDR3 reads CASRRLAGGPKIDTQYF. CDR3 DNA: TGTGCCAGCAGAAGACTAGCGGGGGGGCCTAAAATAGATACGCAGTATTTT.

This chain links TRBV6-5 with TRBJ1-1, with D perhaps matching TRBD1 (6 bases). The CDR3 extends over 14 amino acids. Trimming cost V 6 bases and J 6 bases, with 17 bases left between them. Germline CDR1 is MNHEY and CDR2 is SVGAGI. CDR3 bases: TGTGCCAGCAGCCCTGTTACTTCAGGGGCTGAAGCTTTCTTT. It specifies CASSPVTSGAEAFF.

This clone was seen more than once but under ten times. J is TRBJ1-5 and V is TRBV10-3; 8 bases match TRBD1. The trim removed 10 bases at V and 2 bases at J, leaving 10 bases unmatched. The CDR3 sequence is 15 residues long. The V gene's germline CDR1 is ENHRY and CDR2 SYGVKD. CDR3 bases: TGTGCCACCCGGGGGGCAGGGGGCGGCAATCAGCCCCAGCATTTT. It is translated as CATRGAGGGNQPQHF.

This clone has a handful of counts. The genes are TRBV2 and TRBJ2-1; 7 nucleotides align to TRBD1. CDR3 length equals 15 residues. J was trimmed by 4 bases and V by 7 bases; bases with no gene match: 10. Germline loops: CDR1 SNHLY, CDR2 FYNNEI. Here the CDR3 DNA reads TGTGCCAGCAAAAAGACCGGGACAGTGTACAATGAGCAGTTCTTC. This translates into CASKKTGTVYNEQFF. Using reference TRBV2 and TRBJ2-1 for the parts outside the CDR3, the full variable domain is EPEVTQTPSHQVTQMGQEVILRCVPISNHLYFYWYRQILGQKVEFLVSFYNNEISEKSEIFDDQFSVERPDGSNFTLKIRSTKLEDSAMYFCASKKTGTVYNEQFFGPGTRLTVL.

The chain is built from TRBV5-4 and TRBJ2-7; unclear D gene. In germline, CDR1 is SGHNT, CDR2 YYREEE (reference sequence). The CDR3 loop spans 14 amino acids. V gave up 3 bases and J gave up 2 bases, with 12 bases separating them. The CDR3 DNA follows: TGTGCCAGCAGCTCCCAGGAATCCCCCTACGAGCAGTACTTC. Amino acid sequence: CASSSQESPYEQYF.

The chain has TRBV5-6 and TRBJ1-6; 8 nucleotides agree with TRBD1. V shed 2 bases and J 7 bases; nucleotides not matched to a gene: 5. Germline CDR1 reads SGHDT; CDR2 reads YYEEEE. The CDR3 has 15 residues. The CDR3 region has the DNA TGTGCCAGCAGCTTCGGAACAGGGGGAAATTCACCCCTCCACTTT. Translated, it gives CASSFGTGGNSPLHF. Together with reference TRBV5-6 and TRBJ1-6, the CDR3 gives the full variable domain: DAGVTQSPTHLIKTRGQQVTLRCSPKSGHDTVSWYQQALGQGPQFIFQYYEEEERQRGNFPDRFSGHQFPNYSSELNVNALLLGDSALYLCASSFGTGGNSPLHFGNGTRLTVT.

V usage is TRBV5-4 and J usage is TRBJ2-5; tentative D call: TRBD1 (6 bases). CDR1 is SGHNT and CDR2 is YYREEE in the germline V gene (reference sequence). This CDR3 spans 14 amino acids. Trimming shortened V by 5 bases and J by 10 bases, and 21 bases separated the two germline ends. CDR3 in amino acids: CASRVDSTTVSQYF. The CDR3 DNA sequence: TGTGCCAGCAGGGTGGACAGTACTACGGTTAGCCAGTACTTC.